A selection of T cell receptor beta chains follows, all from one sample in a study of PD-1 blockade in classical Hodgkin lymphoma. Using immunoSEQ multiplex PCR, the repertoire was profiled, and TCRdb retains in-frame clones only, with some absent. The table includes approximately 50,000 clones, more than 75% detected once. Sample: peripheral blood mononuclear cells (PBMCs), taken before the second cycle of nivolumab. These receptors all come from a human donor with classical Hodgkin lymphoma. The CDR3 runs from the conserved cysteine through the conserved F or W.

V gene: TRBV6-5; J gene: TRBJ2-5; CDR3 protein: CASRKTSGFETQYF
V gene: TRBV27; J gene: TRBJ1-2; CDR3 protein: CASSLQGTYGYTF
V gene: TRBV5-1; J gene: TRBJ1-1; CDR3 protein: CASSLEGGANTEAFF
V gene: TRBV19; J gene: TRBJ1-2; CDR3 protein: CASSFGTGYGYTF
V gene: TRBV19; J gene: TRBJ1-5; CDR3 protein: CASSIKGGNQPQHF
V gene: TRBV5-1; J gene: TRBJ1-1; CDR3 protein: CASSLLRGSDTEAFF
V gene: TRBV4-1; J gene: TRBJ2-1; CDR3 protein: CASSQVLLRGYNEQFF
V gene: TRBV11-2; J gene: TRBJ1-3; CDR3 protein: CASSLARGLSGNTIYF
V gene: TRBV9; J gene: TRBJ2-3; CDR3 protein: CASSVEGRTSGGPSTDTQYF
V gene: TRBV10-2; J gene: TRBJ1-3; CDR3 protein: CASSDITPRNTIYF
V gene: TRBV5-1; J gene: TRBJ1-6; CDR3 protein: CASSPGTGFNSPLHF
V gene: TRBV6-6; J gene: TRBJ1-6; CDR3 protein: CASSTTAAGYLHF
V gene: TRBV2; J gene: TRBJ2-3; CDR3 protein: CASLLGLVTDTQYF
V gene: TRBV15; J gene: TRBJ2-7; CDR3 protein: CATSLGYEQYF
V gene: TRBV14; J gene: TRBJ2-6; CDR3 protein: CASSQALRANVLTF
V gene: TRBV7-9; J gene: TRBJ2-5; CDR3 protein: CASSFDRQGETQYF
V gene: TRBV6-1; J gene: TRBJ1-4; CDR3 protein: CASRREGQGGEKLFF
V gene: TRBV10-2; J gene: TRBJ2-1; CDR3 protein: CASSESTLSSGGAYNEQFF
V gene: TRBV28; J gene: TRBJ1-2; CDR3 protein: CASSSVLYGYTF
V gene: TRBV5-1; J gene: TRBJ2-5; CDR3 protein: CASSLWLDQETQYF
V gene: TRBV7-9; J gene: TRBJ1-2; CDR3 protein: CASSWRMNYGYTF
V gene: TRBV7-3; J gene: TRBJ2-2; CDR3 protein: CASSLGRSGGTGELFF
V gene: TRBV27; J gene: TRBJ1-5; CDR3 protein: CASRKLEGDGQPQHF
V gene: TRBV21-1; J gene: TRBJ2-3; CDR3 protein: CASTSGGADTQYF
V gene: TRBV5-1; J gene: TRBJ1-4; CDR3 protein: CASSLPAGQPNEKLFF
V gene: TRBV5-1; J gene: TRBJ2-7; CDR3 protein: CASSLVAGTVYEQYF
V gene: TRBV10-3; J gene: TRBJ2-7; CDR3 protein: CAISDRGYEQYF
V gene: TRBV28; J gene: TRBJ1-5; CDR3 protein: CASSLRGLGQPQHF
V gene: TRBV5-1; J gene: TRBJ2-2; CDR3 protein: CASSLAREAGELFF
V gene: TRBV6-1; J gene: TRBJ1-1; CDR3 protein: CASSGYTEAFF
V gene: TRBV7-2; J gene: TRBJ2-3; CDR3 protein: CASSLDRSVQAAQYF
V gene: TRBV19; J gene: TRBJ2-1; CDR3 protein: CASSIWVGQGAKFF
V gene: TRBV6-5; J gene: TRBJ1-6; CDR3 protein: CASSPILKSPLHF
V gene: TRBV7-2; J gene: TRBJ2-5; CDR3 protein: CASSLAVLRDQETQYF
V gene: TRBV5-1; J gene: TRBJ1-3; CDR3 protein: CASSSGGGNTIYF
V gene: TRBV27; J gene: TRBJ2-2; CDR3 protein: CASSNRDTGELFF
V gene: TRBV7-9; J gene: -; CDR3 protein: CASSKGQGYQRYEQYF
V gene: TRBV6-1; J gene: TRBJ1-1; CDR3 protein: CASSEIVGVDTEAFF
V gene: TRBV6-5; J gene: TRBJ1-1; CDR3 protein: CASRQTAGLETEAFF
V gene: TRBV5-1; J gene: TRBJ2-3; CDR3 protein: CASSQETGGPDTQYF
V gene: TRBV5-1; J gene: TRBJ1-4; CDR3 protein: CASSLGRGSEKLFF
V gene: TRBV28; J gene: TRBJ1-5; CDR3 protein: CASSLPPPTGNQPQHF
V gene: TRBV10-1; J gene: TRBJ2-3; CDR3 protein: CASSGASGARTDTQYF
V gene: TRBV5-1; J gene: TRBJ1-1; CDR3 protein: CASSLAGQGTEAFF
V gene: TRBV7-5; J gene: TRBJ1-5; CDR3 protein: CARSSGKTHGTGRCNQPQHF
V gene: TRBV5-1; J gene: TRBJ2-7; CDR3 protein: CASSLGLQNEQYF
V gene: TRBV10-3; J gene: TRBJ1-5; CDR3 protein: CAISDDTYQPQHF
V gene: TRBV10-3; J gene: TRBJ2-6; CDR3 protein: CAISDPSRGGPSGANVLTF
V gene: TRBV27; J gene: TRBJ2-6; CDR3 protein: CASSLSLRTGANVLTF
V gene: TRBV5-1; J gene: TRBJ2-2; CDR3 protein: CASSLVGQNTGELFF
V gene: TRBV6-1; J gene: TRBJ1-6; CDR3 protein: CASSELGRPSPLHF
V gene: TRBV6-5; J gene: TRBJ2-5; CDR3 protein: CASSLPGTGGETQYF
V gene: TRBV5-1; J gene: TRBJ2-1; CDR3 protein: CASRSGTGSNEQFF
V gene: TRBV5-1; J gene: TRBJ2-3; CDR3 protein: CASSLDGATDTQYF
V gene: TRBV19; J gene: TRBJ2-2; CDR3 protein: CASSIGPNTGELFF
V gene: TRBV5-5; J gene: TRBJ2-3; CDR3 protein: CASSLGMAGTQYF
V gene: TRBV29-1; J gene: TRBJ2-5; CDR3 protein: CSVRLPERGPIGETQYF
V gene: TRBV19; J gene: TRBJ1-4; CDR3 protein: CASSDPGPPATNEKLFF
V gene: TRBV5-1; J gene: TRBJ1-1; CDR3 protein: CASSLSLKGLMNTEAFF